This T cell receptor beta chain appears in the sequencing data of a study of T cell responses to AZD1222 COVID-19 vaccine (dated by TCRdb to the early 2020s). Regarding the study in general: A total of approximately 240 trial participants underwent TCR sequencing, of whom about 200 had received two doses of AZD1222 and approximately 26 had received two doses of the MenACWY control vaccine. Trial participants were enrolled by age into 18-55, 56-69 and 70-plus year subgroups, with about 150, 27 and 61 TCR-sequenced participants respectively.

The CDR3 regions of human TCRbeta chains were analyzed by immunosequencing. As for how the authors treated the data: TCRs in the repertoires were matched against a reference library of SARS-CoV-2-specific TCRs that had been generated with the MIRA antigen-specificity platform. Breadth meant the fraction of unique TCRs that were SARS-CoV-2-associated, whereas depth meant the fraction of total T cells that were SARS-CoV-2-associated. Using the MIRA data, each spike-specific TCR was mapped to the spike region that the TCR reacts to and placed in a CD4 or CD8 class. Log10-transformed breadth and depth values were compared by one-way ANOVA with Sidak's multiple comparisons tests. TCRdb stores this immuneACCESS table with in-frame sequences only. Part of the clones is absent; in the studies checked, under half of the shortfall reflects unresolved V genes, and no reason is known for the rest. V, J and clone size derive from that table, while D and trimming were established from the DNA sequence. Recorded for this sample are approximately 100,000 clones; roughly 86% of them occurred a single time. The ten largest clones capture approximately 10% of the sample.

On this clone itself: Its antigen remains unidentified. Base-call qualities are not available, and no considerably larger clone is one nucleotide away.

This specimen's time point label, interpreted: about 28 days (+/-7) after the second vaccine dose. AZD1222 recipients with second doses at about 4 weeks or about 12 weeks were pooled, because spike-specific TCR depth and breadth did not differ between schedules. Vaccinee samples came from UK trials COV001 and COV002, including a single-blind randomized controlled phase 2/3 trial of AZD1222 (ChAdOx1 nCoV-19) in healthy adults. For TCRbeta chain sequencing, PBMC samples were collected from trial participants at day 0 and at day 28 after the second dose. Ends trimmed: V by 4 bases, J by 3 bases; bases unmatched to a gene: 10. Via the germline V gene, CDR1 is SGHRS and CDR2 YFSETQ. Counted from cysteine to phenylalanine, this CDR3 has 15 amino acids. Only the CDR3 region is kept as DNA, spanning 45 bases read in frame from base 1. Broader findings and caveats from the paper: The vaccine-associated CD4 TCRs covered the entire spike protein, and the dominant responses fell in regions 160-218 and 743-854. Conclusions about previously exposed vaccinees are limited, since just a handful of AZD1222 recipients were seropositive for SARS-CoV-2 at baseline. After two AZD1222 doses, spike-specific TCR breadth and depth were significantly higher than at day 0 and than in MenACWY recipients. Because no day 14 peak-response samples were available, the repertoires could be characterized only after the peak T cell response. Participants were mostly white British, with more females than males. The authors suggested clonal diversity may have been underestimated. In the small 56-69-year group, the increase in depth fell short of significance, most likely because of low power. Reportedly, close to half of the unique spike-specific TCRs recognized epitopes lying outside the regions that are mutated in the B.1.351 and B.1.1.7 variants.

Sequencing used peripheral blood, obtained 28 days after the second AZD1222 dose. This receptor was taken from an adult who received the AZD1222 COVID-19 vaccine. The chain employs TRBV5-1 and TRBJ2-7; 7 bases in between match TRBD2. The DNA is as follows: TGCGCCAGCAGCGGAGAAAGCGGGAAGCGCTACGAGCAGTACTTC. Translated, it gives CASSGESGKRYEQYF.